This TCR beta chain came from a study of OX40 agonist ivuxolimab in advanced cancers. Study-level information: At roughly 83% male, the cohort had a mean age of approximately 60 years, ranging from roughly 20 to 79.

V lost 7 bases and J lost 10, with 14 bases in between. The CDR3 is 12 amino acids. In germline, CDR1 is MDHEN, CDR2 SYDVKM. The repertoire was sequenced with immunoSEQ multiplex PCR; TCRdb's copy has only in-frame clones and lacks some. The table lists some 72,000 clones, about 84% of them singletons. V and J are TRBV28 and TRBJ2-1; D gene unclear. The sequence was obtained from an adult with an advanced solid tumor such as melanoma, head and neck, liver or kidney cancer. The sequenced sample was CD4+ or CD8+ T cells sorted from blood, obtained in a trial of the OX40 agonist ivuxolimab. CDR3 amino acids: CASMVRAREQFF. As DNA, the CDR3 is TGTGCCAGCATGGTAAGGGCGAGGGAGCAGTTCTTC. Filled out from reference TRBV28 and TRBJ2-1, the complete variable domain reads DVKVTQSSRYLVKRTGEKVFLECVQDMDHENMFWYRQDPGLGLRLIYFSYDVKMKEKGDIPEGYSVSREKKERFSLILESASTNQTSMYLCASMVRAREQFFGPGTRLTVL.